This TCR beta chain is from a study of blood T cell repertoires in COVID-19. Study context: Donors in the United States, Italy and Spain gave samples during acute or convalescent COVID-19.

The V gene lost 5 bases and the J gene lost 1 base, with 13 bases spanning the gap. The CDR3 is 15 residues long. Per germline, CDR1 SGHTA and CDR2 FQGTGA. In Seattle, patients joined the study during active infection and were tracked longitudinally. Per the authors' pipeline: Estimates of nucleated cell counts were drawn from the amplification of reference gene primers. Measured with immunoSEQ multiplex PCR; TCRdb has only the in-frame clones, and not every one. Clone size and V and J calls were adopted from that table, with D and trimming inferred from the DNA. The sample holds roughly 180,000 clones, approximately 85% seen once.

This chain connects TRBV7-3 to TRBJ2-3; a weak D match, TRBD2 (6 bases). The clonotype comes from a man older than 75 with COVID-19, enrolled during active disease. The sample was peripheral blood. CDR3 DNA sequence: TGTGCCAGCAGCCCCGGGACTCCCCGCACAGATACGCAGTATTTT. Protein sequence: CASSPGTPRTDTQYF.